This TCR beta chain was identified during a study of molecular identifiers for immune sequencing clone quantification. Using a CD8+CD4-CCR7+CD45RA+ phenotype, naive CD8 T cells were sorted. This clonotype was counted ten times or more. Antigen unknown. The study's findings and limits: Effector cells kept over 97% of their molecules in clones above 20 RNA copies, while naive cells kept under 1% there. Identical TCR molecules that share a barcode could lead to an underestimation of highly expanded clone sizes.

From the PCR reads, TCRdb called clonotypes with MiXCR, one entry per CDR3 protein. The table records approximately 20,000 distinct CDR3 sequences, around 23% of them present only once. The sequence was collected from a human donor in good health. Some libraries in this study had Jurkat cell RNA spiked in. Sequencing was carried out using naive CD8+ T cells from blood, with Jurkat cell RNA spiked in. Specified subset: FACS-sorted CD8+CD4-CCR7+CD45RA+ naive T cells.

CDR3 protein: CASSLAAGGETQYF. The CDR3 DNA reads as TGTGCCAGCAGCTTGGCTGCGGGAGGAGAGACCCAGTACTTC. The V call is TRBV5-6, the J call TRBJ2-5; 8 nucleotides align to TRBD2. V dropped 0 bases and J dropped 4; count of bases not matched to a gene: 2. The CDR3 sequence is 14 residues long. The germline V gene encodes CDR1 SGHDT and CDR2 YYEEEE.